This entry is about one T cell receptor (beta chain). Its antigen is still unknown. Other DNA sequences in this sample translate to the same CDR3. V lost 3 bases, J lost 0 bases, and 6 bases lay in between. The CDR3 runs 13 residues. Germline assignment: CDR1 MNHEY and CDR2 SMNVEV (reference sequence). This sample is drawn from a study of shared clonotypes between healthy human individuals. For the study at large: CD4 naive cells filled three plates per donor, CD4 memory three, CD8 naive two and CD8 memory one.

Study results and limitations: Few donors limited the genetic and exposure-history diversity represented. Relative to their counterparts shared across all four donors, non-shared clonotypes exhibited diminished generation probabilities.

Under the authors' procedure: ImmunoSEQ junction-only sequences lacked quality scores, so their filtering differed. Some clones are missing from TCRdb's copy, which holds only in-frame ones; the method was immunoSEQ multiplex PCR. The DNA was the basis for D and trimming; V, J and clone size are from that table. The sample holds approximately 640,000 clones; roughly 88% are singletons and the top ten take less than 40%. This chain links TRBV27 with TRBJ2-7; unclear D gene. The receptor was derived from a man aged 18 to 29 in good health. Some clones in this sample may be carry-over from other donors' samples. Material: memory CD8+ T cells from PBMCs. The subset denotes: CD45RO+ cells pooled with CCR7-negative TemRA cells. CDR3 in DNA: TGTGCCAGCAGTTTGGGCCCCTCCTACGAGCAGTACTTC. It yields the protein CASSLGPSYEQYF.